This T cell receptor (beta chain) was obtained from a study of shared clonotypes between healthy human individuals (dated by TCRdb to the early 2020s). The study in broad terms: Two women and three men aged 18 to 49 years were included in the cohort. Per donor, leukapheresis produced somewhere between about 0.94 and 9 billion PBMCs. Blood TCR repertoires of about five healthy adults were deeply sequenced to estimate repertoire size and the extent of clonotype sharing between individuals. To increase sequencing depth and limit assay-specific biases, different laboratories used diverse techniques to prepare libraries and sequence TCR repertoires. Per donor, three plates each were used for CD4 naive and CD4 memory, two for CD8 naive, and one for CD8 memory. The full study reports these points: Pairwise subsampling indicated that sequencing depth was expected to affect the degree of clonotype sharing among donors. Only blood was sampled, and tissue TCR repertoires likely differ from those in blood. Because the study included only a small number of donors, the genetic and exposure-history diversity represented was limited. About 5% of naive CD4, more than 3% of naive CD8, 2.3% of memory CD4, and around 0.4% of memory CD8 clonotypes were shared across a few donors. Compared with non-shared clonotypes, the clonotypes found in all four sorted-subset donors had higher generation probabilities. Incomplete sequencing was indicated by rarefaction of sorted-subset datasets, despite the large sequencing depth. Estimated clonotype richness was generally larger for naive than for memory subsets.

Using the deep immunoSEQ assay, TCR CDR3 regions were amplified from genomic DNA by multiplex PCR. Extracted genomic DNA from each cell subset was spread evenly across all wells of several immunoSEQ 96-well plates, with each plate serving as a replicate. Each replicate PCR for sorted subsets received roughly 200 ng genomic DNA, equal to some 32,000 T cell genomes. The purified libraries were quantified using a Qubit 3.0 fluorometer, sized with a Bioanalyzer 2100, and then quantified again using the KAPA Library Quantification kit. Every immunoSEQ 96-well plate was sequenced on a separate single-read 150-cycle Illumina NextSeq 550 flow cell. Regarding the original processing steps: Because the immunoSEQ output held only junctional sequences and lacked quality scores, the filtering could not match the filtering applied to full-length reads. To assign V/J genes and CDR3, sequences were annotated against IMGT germline references using PyIR, a Python wrapper for IgBLAST v1.9. Reads with weak V/J assignments (E-value above 1e-6), missing CDR3, stop codons, out-of-frame junctions, or ambiguous translated residues were removed. V3J clonotypes were defined as sequences sharing an identical inferred V gene, J gene, and CDR3 amino acid sequence. Percentage overlap between repertoires was computed as shared unique clonotypes divided by the size of the smaller repertoire. RTK rarefaction, the Chao1 estimator, and Recon v2.1 estimates of unobserved clonotypes were used to assess repertoire richness. OLGA was used to compute generation probabilities for all TCRbeta clonotypes that the gDNA method yielded from several donors. TCRdb took over this immuneACCESS table, retaining in-frame rearrangements with V and J assigned. Such tables are incomplete; in checked studies, under half of the missing clones stem from an unresolved V gene, and the remainder is unexplained. Clone size and the V and J calls come from that table; the DNA yielded D and trimming. The sample table shows more than 2 million clones, and 80% to 95% are seen once. The ten largest clonotypes hold 1.5% to 2% of the sample.

As to this clone: Its antigen target is currently unknown. No clone much larger than this one lies a single base away; base qualities are absent.

The CDR3 has 15 amino acids, counting the end cysteine and phenylalanine. Just the 45-base CDR3 DNA is kept, in frame starting at base 1. For this chain, trimming is 2 bases at the V end and 7 bases at the J end, and the number of junction bases without a gene match is 8. The germline V gene encodes CDR1 SGDLS and CDR2 YYNGEE. For the CD8 naive samples, CD45RO-negative cells were positively selected for CCR7, yielding a CD45RA+CCR7+ population from which TemRA cells were excluded. The donors were healthy, HIV-negative adults who had no recently reported acute infections or vaccinations. Only Caucasian adults living in Nashville, Tennessee, USA were represented among the donors. After blood collection by leukapheresis, PBMCs were isolated using Ficoll-Histopaque density gradient centrifugation and then cryopreserved in the vapor phase of liquid nitrogen. Purity and quantity of every magnetically sorted T cell population were checked by analytical flow cytometry. Each sorted fraction had its genomic DNA isolated and then quantified by UV absorbance on a Nanodrop 2000c.

The sequencing sample was made of naive CD8+ T cells from PBMCs. Taken with the paper, the label for cell subset or site translates to: CD45RA+CCR7+. This sequence was found in a man aged 18 to 30 in good health. Some clones in this sample may be carry-over from other donors' samples. The rearrangement joined TRBV9 to TRBJ1-1, with 10 middle bases fitting TRBD1. The sequence in DNA is TGTGCCAGCAGCGTCAACCCGGACAGGGGGGATGAAGCTTTCTTT. Its translation reads: CASSVNPDRGDEAFF. The CDR3 plus the reference TRBV9 and TRBJ1-1 genes for the other parts give the full variable domain: DSGVTQTPKHLITATGQRVTLRCSPRSGDLSVYWYQQSLDQGLQFLIQYYNGEERAKGNILERFSAQQFPDLHSELNLSSLELGDSALYFCASSVNPDRGDEAFFGQGTRLTVV.